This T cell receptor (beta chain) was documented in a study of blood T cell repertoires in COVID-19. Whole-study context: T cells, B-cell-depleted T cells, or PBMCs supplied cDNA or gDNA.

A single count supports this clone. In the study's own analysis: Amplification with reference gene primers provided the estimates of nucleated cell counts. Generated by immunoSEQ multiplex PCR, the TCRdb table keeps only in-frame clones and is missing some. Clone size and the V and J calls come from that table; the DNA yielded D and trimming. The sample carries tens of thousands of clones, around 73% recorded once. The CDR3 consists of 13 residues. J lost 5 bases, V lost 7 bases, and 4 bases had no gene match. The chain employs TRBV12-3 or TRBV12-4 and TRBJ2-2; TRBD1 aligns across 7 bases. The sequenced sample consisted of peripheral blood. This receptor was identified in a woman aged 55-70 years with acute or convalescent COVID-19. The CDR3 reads CASNRGWTGELFF. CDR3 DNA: TGTGCCAGCAACAGGGGCTGGACCGGGGAGCTGTTTTTT.